This T cell receptor beta chain appears in the sequencing data of a study of T cell repertoires in cytomegalovirus infection (dated by TCRdb to the late 2010s). About the study as a whole: Peptide stimulations targeted recently identified HLA-C-restricted CMV epitopes, whose presentation resists viral immunomodulation, together with well-studied HLA-B-restricted epitopes. Donor HLA type was relevant to the analysis, because carriage of CMV infection together with the matching HLA type was indicated by public TCR beta signatures.

Instrument used: Illumina HiSeq 1500. TCRdb took the public reads, trimmed them with fastp at Q25, ran MiXCR for clone calling and kept in-frame beta chains. Rows with one shared CDR3 protein collapse into an entry with the most common genes and DNA. In this sample the table shows about 310,000 distinct CDR3 sequences, approximately 25% of which occur a single time. The ten largest clones capture roughly 15% of the sample. Interpreted using the paper, the treatment or condition label stands for: in vitro stimulation with specific CMV peptide epitopes to enrich CMV-specific T cells. V and J are truncated by 0 bases and 8 bases respectively, leaving an intervening sequence of 7 bases. Based on the germline V gene (reference sequence), the CDR1 and CDR2 sequences are DFQATT and SNEGSKA. From the cysteine up to the phenylalanine, the CDR3 has a length of 12 residues. Just the 36-base CDR3 DNA is kept, in frame starting at base 1.

A remark on this clonotype: The target of this receptor is not known. Base qualities are not at hand, and no much larger clone is one base apart.

What the work shows at the level of the full study, not this receptor alone: The ex vivo response was dominated by HLA-C-restricted CMV-specific TCR beta clonotypes, which also provided the single most frequent clonotype in two of eight donors. In both this cohort and an independent roughly 350-donor cohort, the cumulative frequency of public TCR beta family members distinguished carriers of CMV infection plus the relevant HLA type.

This specimen was cultured PBMCs, taken from culture after CMV antigen stimulation. The source is a human donor in good health (CMV status not recorded). Some clones in this sample may be carry-over from other donors' samples. The rearrangement joined TRBV20-1 to TRBJ2-2, with no confident D gene call. The bases read TGCAGTGCTAGAGATGACCGAGGGGAGCTGTTTTTT. It codes for CSARDDRGELFF.